This TCR beta chain was profiled in a study of shared clonotypes between healthy human individuals. Study results and caveats: Larger estimated richness was generally seen in naive subsets than in memory subsets. Generation probability values for non-shared clonotypes were lower than those for clonotypes shared by all four donors.

A 200 ng quantity of DNA, 30,000 to 35,000 T cell genomes, went into the sorted-subset replicate PCRs. Sequencing was performed with immunoSEQ multiplex PCR; in TCRdb, only in-frame clones are kept and a portion is missing. There are millions of clones in the sample; more than 85% occur only once, and more than 1.5% lies in the top ten. For this clone: Its antigen is undetermined. Other nucleotide sequences in the sample specify the same CDR3.

The naive CD8 fraction comprised CD45RO-negative cells positively selected for CCR7 and excluded terminally differentiated effector memory CD45RA+ cells. The V end was cut by 0 bases, the J end by 6 bases, with 7 bases between. The CDR3 contains 13 residues. Germline CDR1 and CDR2: SGDLS and YYNGEE. This clonotype originated in a young man in good health. Some clones in this sample may be carry-over from other donors' samples. Sequenced sample: naive CD8+ T cells from PBMCs. The V and J genes are TRBV9 and TRBJ1-5; possible D gene TRBD1, 5 bases. CDR3 nucleotide sequence: TGTGCCAGCAGCGTAGGGGGGGTTCAGCCCCAGCATTTT. This translates into CASSVGGVQPQHF.